Given below is one T cell receptor (beta chain) in context. The sample is drawn from a study of blood T cell repertoires in COVID-19. Study context: Samples representing acute and convalescent COVID-19 were sourced from the United States, Italy and Spain. T cells, B-cell-depleted T cells, or PBMCs supplied cDNA or gDNA.

In the original processing: From reference gene primer amplification, estimates of nucleated cell counts were derived. The protocol was immunoSEQ multiplex PCR, while the TCRdb copy is restricted to in-frame clones and leaves out a portion. The DNA gave D and trimming, while V, J and clone size come from that table. This sample carries some 160,000 clones, approximately 82% of them seen once, and the ten largest clones take roughly a fifth. This CDR3 has 12 amino acids. Germline V gene data show CDR1 as MDHEN and CDR2 as SYDVKM. Trimming left V 1 base short and J 4 bases short, with 3 bases between. This sequence originates from a woman in her 70s who had recovered from COVID-19. Sequencing was carried out using peripheral blood. This chain connects TRBV28 to TRBJ2-3, with D uncertain. CDR3 protein: CASSLSADTQYF. Here the CDR3 DNA reads TGTGCCAGCAGTTTATCGGCAGATACGCAGTATTTT.